The rows below give T cell receptor beta chains drawn from one sample of a study of blood T cells in healthy people across ages. TCRdb re-analysed the 5' RACE reads in MiXCR, keeping a single row per CDR3 protein. The sample has 580,000 or so distinct CDR3 sequences, under 55% seen once. The sequencing sample was made of blood. The receptors stem from an elderly man in good health. CDR3s include the opening cysteine and the closing phenylalanine or tryptophan. D genes are given only for firm matches. For some rows the clone size is stated as once, few or many, or as a class when expanded; others skip it.

clone_size | d_call | j_call | v_call | cdr3_nt | cdr3_aa
few | NA | TRBJ2-5 | TRBV20-1 | TGCAGTGCTAGAGCGAGCGACTCGGGTTCTAGGGGCCAGTACTTC | CSARASDSGSRGQYF
NA | TRBD2 | TRBJ2-3 | TRBV9 | TGTGCCAGCAGCGTAGGGTCTAGCGGGGCTAGCACAGATACGCAGTATTTT | CASSVGSSGASTDTQYF
NA | NA | TRBJ2-3 | TRBV7-2 | TGTGCCAGCAGCTTCCAGCTAGGTACGCAGTATTTT | CASSFQLGTQYF
few | TRBD1 | TRBJ2-5 | TRBV4-3 | TGCGCCAGCAGCCAGGGACAGGGGCGCGAGACCCAGTACTTC | CASSQGQGRETQYF
NA | TRBD2 | TRBJ2-5 | TRBV4-1 | TGCACCAGCAGCCTTGGGACTAGCGGGGGCCAAGAGACCCAGTACTTC | CTSSLGTSGGQETQYF
NA | TRBD1 | TRBJ1-1 | TRBV20-1 | TGCAGTGCTAGAGGGGGCAGGGGGGACACTGAAGCTTTCTTT | CSARGGRGDTEAFF
NA | TRBD1 | TRBJ2-7 | TRBV5-1 | TGCGCCAGCAGCCGCTGGACAGGGCCCACCTACGAGCAGTACTTC | CASSRWTGPTYEQYF
once | TRBD1 | TRBJ1-1 | TRBV20-1 | TGCAGTGCTAGGGACAGGGGGCTTGACACTGAAGCTTTCTTT | CSARDRGLDTEAFF
few | TRBD2 | TRBJ2-1 | TRBV5-1 | TGTGCCAGCAGCTTTAGCGGGGGGGGTTACAATGAGCAGTTCTTC | CASSFSGGGYNEQFF
NA | NA | TRBJ2-4 | TRBV4-2 | TGTGCCAGCAGCCAAGAGCCCCTAGGTACTGAGGTCAAAAACATTCAGTACTTC | CASSQEPLGTEVKNIQYF
NA | TRBD1 | TRBJ1-2 | TRBV2 | TGTGCCAGCAGTGGGGACAGCCTCTATGGCTACACCTTC | CASSGDSLYGYTF
NA | TRBD2 | TRBJ2-5 | TRBV11-2 | TGTGCCAGCAGCCAAGGGACTATCCTTCAAGAGACCCAGTACTTC | CASSQGTILQETQYF
few | TRBD2 | TRBJ2-1 | TRBV2 | TGTGCCAGCAGTGCACCACTAGCGGGAGCTAGGAATGAGCAGTTCTTC | CASSAPLAGARNEQFF
NA | NA | TRBJ1-1 | TRBV7-9 | TGTGCCAGCAGCTGTTCGACAGTTACTGAAGCTTTCTTT | CASSCSTVTEAFF
few | NA | TRBJ2-3 | TRBV29-1 | TGCAGCGTTGAAAGGCTAGGGGTGGGAGATACGCAGTATTTT | CSVERLGVGDTQYF
NA | NA | TRBJ2-3 | TRBV29-1 | TGCAGCGTTGAAGACGGGGGAGGAGATACGCAGTATTTT | CSVEDGGGDTQYF
NA | NA | TRBJ2-6 | TRBV2 | TGTGCCAGCAGCCGGGGCGGTGGGACCTCTGGGGCCAACGTCCTGACTTTC | CASSRGGGTSGANVLTF
NA | TRBD1 | TRBJ2-1 | TRBV3-1 | TGTGCCAGCAGCGCCCCACAGGGGAGAGGACGGAATGAGCAGTTCTTC | CASSAPQGRGRNEQFF
once | TRBD1 | TRBJ2-3 | TRBV20-1 | TGCAGTGCTGGGATAGGGGGCCGGGGCACAGATACGCAGTATTTT | CSAGIGGRGTDTQYF
few | TRBD1 | TRBJ1-6 | TRBV20-1 | TGCAGTGCTAGAGATCAGGGGGGCTCCTATAATTCACCCCTCCACTTT | CSARDQGGSYNSPLHF
few | TRBD1 | TRBJ1-1 | TRBV6-5 | TGTGCCAGCAGTTACTCGGACAGGAGCAACACTGAAGCTTTCTTT | CASSYSDRSNTEAFF
NA | NA | TRBJ1-6 | TRBV9 | TGTGCCAGCAGCGTATCCGGGGGCAATAATTCACCCCTCCACTTT | CASSVSGGNNSPLHF
once | TRBD2 | TRBJ2-2 | TRBV29-1 | TGCAGCGTTAGTCCTAGCGGGGCCGGGGAGCTGTTTTTT | CSVSPSGAGELFF
few | NA | TRBJ2-7 | TRBV7-9 | TGTGCCAGCAGCTTCATCGTTGGGGGCAGTTCCTACGAGCAGTACTTC | CASSFIVGGSSYEQYF
NA | NA | TRBJ2-7 | TRBV5-5 | TGTGCCAGCAGTGCTGCCCCGGCAGTTTCCTACGAGCAGTACTTC | CASSAAPAVSYEQYF
NA | NA | TRBJ2-3 | TRBV6-2/TRBV6-3 | TGTGCCAGCGTTTTTGTTCTTTCAGATACGCAGTATTTT | CASVFVLSDTQYF
NA | TRBD2 | TRBJ2-3 | TRBV7-9 | TGTGCCAGCAGCTATTGGACTAGCGGCCTCTTCTCGGATACGCAGTATTTT | CASSYWTSGLFSDTQYF
NA | NA | TRBJ1-6 | TRBV27 | TGTGCCAGCAGTTTCCGGACCGGGACATCGTGGGGGGGCCTCCACTTT | CASSFRTGTSWGGLHF
many | NA | TRBJ1-2 | TRBV6-5 | TGTGCCAGCAGGGCACCAGGGAACTATGGCTACACCTTC | CASRAPGNYGYTF
many | NA | TRBJ1-1 | TRBV6-5 | TGTGCCAGCAGTCGGGGGGGAAATACTGAAGCTTTCTTT | CASSRGGNTEAFF
NA | NA | TRBJ2-3 | TRBV15 | TGTGCCACCAGCAGCCCCGGGACCGATGAACCAGATACGCAGTATTTT | CATSSPGTDEPDTQYF
NA | TRBD1 | TRBJ1-2 | TRBV29-1 | TGCAGCGCCCAGGGGGTAGACGGCTACACCTTC | CSAQGVDGYTF
NA | TRBD1 | TRBJ1-2 | TRBV29-1 | TGCAGCGTTGGAGGGGGCGCCGGCTATGGCTACACCTTC | CSVGGGAGYGYTF
many | NA | TRBJ2-6 | TRBV7-9 | TGTGCCAGTAGAAACTCTGGGGCCAACGTCCTGACTTTC | CASRNSGANVLTF
NA | NA | TRBJ2-1 | TRBV5-1 | TGCGCCAGCAGCTTGAGGGTCTGGAGCGATGAGCAGTTCTTC | CASSLRVWSDEQFF
NA | NA | TRBJ2-3 | TRBV27 | TGTGCCAGCAGTTTAACTGGGGAAGGGACGCAGTATTTT | CASSLTGEGTQYF
NA | TRBD2 | TRBJ2-7 | TRBV2 | TGTGCCAGCAGCAAGGGACTAGCGTTTTACGAGCAGTACTTC | CASSKGLAFYEQYF
few | NA | TRBJ2-1 | TRBV7-3 | TGTGCCAGCAGCTCCGGGGAGTTTCATGAGCAGTTCTTC | CASSSGEFHEQFF
NA | NA | TRBJ2-1 | TRBV7-2 | TGTGCCAGCAGGCTTACCAGGATGAGGTGGGATGAGCAGTTCTTC | CASRLTRMRWDEQFF
NA | NA | TRBJ2-7 | TRBV6-6 | TGTGCCAGCAGTCAAGACACTCCGGAGCAGTACTTC | CASSQDTPEQYF
NA | TRBD2 | TRBJ2-1 | TRBV9 | TGTGCCAGCAGCCCGACTTATATAGCGGGGGGGCAGAATGAGCAGTTCTTC | CASSPTYIAGGQNEQFF
NA | TRBD2 | TRBJ2-1 | TRBV7-2 | TGTGCCAGCATATCTCCGGGGGGGCATGCTGAGCAGTTCTTC | CASISPGGHAEQFF
once | NA | TRBJ2-5 | TRBV6-5 | TGTGCCAGCAGCACAGTAGATCGGACCCAGTACTTC | CASSTVDRTQYF
NA | TRBD2 | TRBJ2-1 | TRBV4-1 | TGCGCCAGCAGCCCCATAGCGGGGGGAGGGAATGAGCAGTTCTTC | CASSPIAGGGNEQFF
few | NA | TRBJ2-7 | TRBV20-1 | TGCAGTGCTTCCCCGGGACTGAACGCCTACGAGCAGTACTTC | CSASPGLNAYEQYF
once | NA | TRBJ1-5 | TRBV9 | TGTGCCAGCAGCGATGGGACGTCTCTGGGCAATCAGCCCCAGCATTTT | CASSDGTSLGNQPQHF
NA | NA | TRBJ2-5 | TRBV28 | TGTGCCAGCAGTCCCCCCGGGACAAGAAACCAGAAAGAGACCCAGTACTTC | CASSPPGTRNQKETQYF
NA | NA | TRBJ1-4 | TRBV7-2 | TGTGCCAGCAGCCCCCACCCGACTTCTAGGGGTGGTGAAAAACTGTTTTTT | CASSPHPTSRGGEKLFF
NA | NA | TRBJ2-3 | TRBV9 | TGTGCCAGCAGCTCGGTGCTCCTCACAGATACGCAGTATTTT | CASSSVLLTDTQYF
once | NA | TRBJ1-1 | TRBV29-1 | TGCAGCGTTCGTCTAGGACCAAACACTGAAGCTTTCTTT | CSVRLGPNTEAFF
few | NA | TRBJ1-5 | TRBV7-9 | TGTGCCAGCAGCTTGGGGGGCGGAGGGCAGCCCCAGCATTTT | CASSLGGGGQPQHF
NA | TRBD1 | TRBJ2-7 | TRBV30 | TGTGCCTCCGGGACAGGGTTACACGAGCAGTACTTC | CASGTGLHEQYF
NA | TRBD2 | TRBJ2-7 | TRBV9 | TGTGCCAGCAGCGAGGGACTAGCCGTCGGGTCCTACGAGCAGTACTTC | CASSEGLAVGSYEQYF